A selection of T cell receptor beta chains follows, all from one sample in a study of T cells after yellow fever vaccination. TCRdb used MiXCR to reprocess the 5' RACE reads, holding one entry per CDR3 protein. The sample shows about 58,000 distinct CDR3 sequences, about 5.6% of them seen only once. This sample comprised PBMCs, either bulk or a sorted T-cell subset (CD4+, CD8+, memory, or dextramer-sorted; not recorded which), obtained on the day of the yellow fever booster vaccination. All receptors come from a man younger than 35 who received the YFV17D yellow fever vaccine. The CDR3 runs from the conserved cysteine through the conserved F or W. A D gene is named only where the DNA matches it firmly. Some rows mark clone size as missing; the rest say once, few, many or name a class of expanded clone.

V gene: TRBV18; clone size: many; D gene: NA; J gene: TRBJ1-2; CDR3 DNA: TGTGCCAGCTCACCCCGACGGGACAACTATGGCTACACCTTC; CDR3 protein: CASSPRRDNYGYTF
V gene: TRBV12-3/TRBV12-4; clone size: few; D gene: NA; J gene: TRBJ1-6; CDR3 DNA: TGTGCCAGCACCTTGGGGGCCCCTCACTATTCACCCCTCCACTTT; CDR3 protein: CASTLGAPHYSPLHF
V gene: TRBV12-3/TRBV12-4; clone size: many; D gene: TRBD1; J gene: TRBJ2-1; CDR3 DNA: TGTGCCAGCAGTTTAGCCGCGGACAGGGGGCAGTTCTTC; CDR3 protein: CASSLAADRGQFF
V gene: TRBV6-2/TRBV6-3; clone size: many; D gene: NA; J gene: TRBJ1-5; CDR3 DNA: TGTGCCAGCAGTTTGGACGGATCAAGGCCCCAGCATTTT; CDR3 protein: CASSLDGSRPQHF
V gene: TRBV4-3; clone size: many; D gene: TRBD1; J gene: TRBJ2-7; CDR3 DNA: TGCGCCAGCAGCCAAGCCCCCTATGGGGACAGGGGGCTTCGTTCCTACGAGCAGTACTTC; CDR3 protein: CASSQAPYGDRGLRSYEQYF
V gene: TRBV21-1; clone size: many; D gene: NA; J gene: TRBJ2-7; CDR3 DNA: TGTGCCAGCAGCAATCATCCCGGGACAGGGGACTCCTACGAGCAGTACTTC; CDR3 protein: CASSNHPGTGDSYEQYF
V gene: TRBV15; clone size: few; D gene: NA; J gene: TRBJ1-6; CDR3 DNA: TGTGCCACCAGCAGAGGGGAAGGAGTTCTTAATTCACCCCTCCACTTT; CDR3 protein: CATSRGEGVLNSPLHF
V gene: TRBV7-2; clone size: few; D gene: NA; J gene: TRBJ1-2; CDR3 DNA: TGTGCCAGCAGCTTAGAGCAGGAAAACTATGGCTACACCTTC; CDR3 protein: CASSLEQENYGYTF
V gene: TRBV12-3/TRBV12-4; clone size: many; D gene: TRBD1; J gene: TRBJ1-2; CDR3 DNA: TGTGCCAGCAGTGACACAGGGGTCTATGGCTACACCTTC; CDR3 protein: CASSDTGVYGYTF
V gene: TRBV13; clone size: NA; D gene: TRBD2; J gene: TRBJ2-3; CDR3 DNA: TGTGCCAGCAGCCTCGAGACTAGCGGGGTCACAGATACGCAGTATTTT; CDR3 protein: CASSLETSGVTDTQYF
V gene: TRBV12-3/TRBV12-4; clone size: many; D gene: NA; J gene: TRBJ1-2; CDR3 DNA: TGTGCCAGCAGTTTGAAAGGGACCCTTTGGGCCTACACCTTC; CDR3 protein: CASSLKGTLWAYTF
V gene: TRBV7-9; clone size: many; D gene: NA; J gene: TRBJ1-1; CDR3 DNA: TGTGCCAGCAGCTTAGCCCAGGGTAGCACTGAAGCTTTCTTT; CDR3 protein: CASSLAQGSTEAFF
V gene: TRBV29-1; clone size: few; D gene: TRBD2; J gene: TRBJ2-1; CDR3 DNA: TGCAGCGTTGATTTGGCGGGGGGGCCCAATGAGCAGTTCTTC; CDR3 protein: CSVDLAGGPNEQFF
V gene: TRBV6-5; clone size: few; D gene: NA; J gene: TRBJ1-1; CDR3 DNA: TGTGCCAGCAGTTACAGTTTGCTCACTGAAGCTTTCTTT; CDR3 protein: CASSYSLLTEAFF
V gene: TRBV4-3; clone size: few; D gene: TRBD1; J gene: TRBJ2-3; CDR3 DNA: TGCGCCAGCAGCACCGGGACAGCAAGCACAGATACGCAGTATTTT; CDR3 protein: CASSTGTASTDTQYF
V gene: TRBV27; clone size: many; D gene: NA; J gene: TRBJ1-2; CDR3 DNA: TGTGCCAGCAGTGGCGGGGGCTATGGCTACACCTTC; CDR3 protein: CASSGGGYGYTF
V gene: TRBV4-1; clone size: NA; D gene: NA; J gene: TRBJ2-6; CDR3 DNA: TGCGCCAGCAGCCAAGAGGCCACGACTTCCTTGGGGGCCAACGTCCTGACTTTC; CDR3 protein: CASSQEATTSLGANVLTF
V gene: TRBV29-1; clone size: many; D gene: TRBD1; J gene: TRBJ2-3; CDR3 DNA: TGCAGCGTTGACAGGGGGTGGGCAGATACGCAGTATTTT; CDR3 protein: CSVDRGWADTQYF
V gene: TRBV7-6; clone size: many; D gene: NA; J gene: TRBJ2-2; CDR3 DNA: TGTGCCAGCAGCCCCGACAGCGAGCTGTTTTTT; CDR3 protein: CASSPDSELFF
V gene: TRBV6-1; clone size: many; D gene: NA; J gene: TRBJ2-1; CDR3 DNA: TGTGCCAGCCGACTCCTGGGGGACGTCGGGCAGTTCTTC; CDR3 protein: CASRLLGDVGQFF
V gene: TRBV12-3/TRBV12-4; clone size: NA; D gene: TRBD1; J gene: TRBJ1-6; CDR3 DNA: TGTGCCAGCAGTTTCGCCGGACAGGGGGCTGACTCACCCCTCCACTTT; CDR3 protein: CASSFAGQGADSPLHF
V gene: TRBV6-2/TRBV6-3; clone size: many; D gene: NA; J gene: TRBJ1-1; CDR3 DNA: TGTGCCAGCAGTTACTCGACACGAAACACTGAAGCTTTCTTT; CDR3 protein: CASSYSTRNTEAFF
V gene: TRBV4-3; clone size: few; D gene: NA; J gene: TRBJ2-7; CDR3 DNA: TGCGCCAGCAGCCAAGAGCAGGGACCGATTTACGAGCAGTACTTC; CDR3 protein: CASSQEQGPIYEQYF
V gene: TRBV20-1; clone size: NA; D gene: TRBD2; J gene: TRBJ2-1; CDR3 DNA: TGCAGTGCTATAGTCGGGGGGGCTTACAATGAGCAGTTCTTC; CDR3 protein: CSAIVGGAYNEQFF
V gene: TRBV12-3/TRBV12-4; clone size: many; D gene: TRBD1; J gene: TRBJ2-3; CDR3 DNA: TGTGCCAGCAGTTTAAGGGGGCCGGGCACAGATACGCAGTATTTT; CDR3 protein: CASSLRGPGTDTQYF
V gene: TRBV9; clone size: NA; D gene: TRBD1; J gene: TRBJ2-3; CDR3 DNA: TGTGCCAGCAGCGTTTCCCGACAGGGATACACAGATACGCAGTATTTT; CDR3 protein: CASSVSRQGYTDTQYF
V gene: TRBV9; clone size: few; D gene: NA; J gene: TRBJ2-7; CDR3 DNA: TGTGCCAGCAGCGTAGGCGTAGGGACTTCCTACGAGCAGTACTTC; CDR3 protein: CASSVGVGTSYEQYF
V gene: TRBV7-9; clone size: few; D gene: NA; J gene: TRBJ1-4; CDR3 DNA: TGTGCCAGCAGCTACCACGGGCGGGGACGGGCGGCTAATGAAAAACTGTTTTTT; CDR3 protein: CASSYHGRGRAANEKLFF
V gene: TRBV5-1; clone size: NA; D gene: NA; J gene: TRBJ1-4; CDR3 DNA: TGCGCCAGCAGCTTCCTTTCTAGCGGGTCAGGAAATGAAAAACTGTTTTTT; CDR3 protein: CASSFLSSGSGNEKLFF
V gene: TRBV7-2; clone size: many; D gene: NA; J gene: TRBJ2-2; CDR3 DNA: TGTGCCAGCAGCTTAGGGCCCCGCGGGGAGCTGTTTTTT; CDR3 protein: CASSLGPRGELFF
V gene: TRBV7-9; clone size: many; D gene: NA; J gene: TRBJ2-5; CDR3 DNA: TGTGCCAGCAGCCTCCAGGCAGCCCAAGAGACCCAGTACTTC; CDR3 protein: CASSLQAAQETQYF
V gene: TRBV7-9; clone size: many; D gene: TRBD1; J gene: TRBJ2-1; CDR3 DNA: TGTGCCAGCAGCTCGACAGGGATGGGTGAGCAGTTCTTC; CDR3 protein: CASSSTGMGEQFF
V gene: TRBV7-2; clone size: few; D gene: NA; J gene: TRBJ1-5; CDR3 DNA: TGTGCCAGTCCGGACGGACTCATAGTTTGGCCCCAGCATTTT; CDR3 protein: CASPDGLIVWPQHF
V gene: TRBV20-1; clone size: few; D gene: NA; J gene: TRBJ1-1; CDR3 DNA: TGCAGTGCGAAGGGTAGCAACACTGAAGCTTTCTTT; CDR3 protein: CSAKGSNTEAFF
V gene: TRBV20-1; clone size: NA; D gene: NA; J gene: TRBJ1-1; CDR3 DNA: TGCAGTGCTAGAGAGCAACTCCGGACCCCTGAAGCTTTCTTT; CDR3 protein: CSAREQLRTPEAFF
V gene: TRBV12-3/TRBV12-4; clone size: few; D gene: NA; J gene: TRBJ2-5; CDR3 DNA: TGTGCCAGCAGTTTATCTGGGGTGGGAGAGACCCAGTACTTC; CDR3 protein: CASSLSGVGETQYF
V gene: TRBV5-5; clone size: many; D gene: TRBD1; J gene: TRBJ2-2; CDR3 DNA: TGTGCCAGCAGTGTCGACAGGGGGCACACCGGGGAGCTGTTTTTT; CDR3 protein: CASSVDRGHTGELFF
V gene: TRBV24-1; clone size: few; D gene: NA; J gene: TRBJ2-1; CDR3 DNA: TGTGCCACCGCCGAGGGCGGGGTCCCTAACAATGAGCAGTTCTTC; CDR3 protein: CATAEGGVPNNEQFF
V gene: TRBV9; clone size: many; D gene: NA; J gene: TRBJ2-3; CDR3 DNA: TGTGCCAGCAGCGTAGGCAGGACAGATACGCAGTATTTT; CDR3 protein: CASSVGRTDTQYF
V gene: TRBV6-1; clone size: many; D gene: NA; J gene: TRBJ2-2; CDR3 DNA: TGTGCCAGCAGTGAATATGGGAGGAACACCGGGGAGCTGTTTTTT; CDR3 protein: CASSEYGRNTGELFF
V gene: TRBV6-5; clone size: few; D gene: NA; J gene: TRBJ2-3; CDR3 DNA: TGTGCCAGCAGAGTTAGGGGGGCCACAGATACGCAGTATTTT; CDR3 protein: CASRVRGATDTQYF
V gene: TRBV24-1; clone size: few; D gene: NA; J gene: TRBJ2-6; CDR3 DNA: TGTGCCACCAGTGCCGTCTCTGGGGCCAACGTCCTGACTTTC; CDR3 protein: CATSAVSGANVLTF
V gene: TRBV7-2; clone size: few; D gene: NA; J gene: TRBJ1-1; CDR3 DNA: TGTGCCAGCAGCTTATACCAGGGCACTGAAGCTTTCTTT; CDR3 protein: CASSLYQGTEAFF
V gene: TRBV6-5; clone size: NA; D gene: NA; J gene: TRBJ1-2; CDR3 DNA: TGTGCCAGCAGTTACTCCGGGGCACGAGCCTATGGCTACACCTTC; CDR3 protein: CASSYSGARAYGYTF
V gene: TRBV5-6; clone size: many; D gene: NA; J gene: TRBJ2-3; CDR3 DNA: TGTGCCAGCAGCTTGGGCCCCGGGACACCGAGGACAGATACGCAGTATTTT; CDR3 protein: CASSLGPGTPRTDTQYF
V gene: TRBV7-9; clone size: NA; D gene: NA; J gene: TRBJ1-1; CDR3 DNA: TGTGCCAGCAGCGGACCGCAACAGCTGAACACTGAAGCTTTCTTT; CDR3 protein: CASSGPQQLNTEAFF
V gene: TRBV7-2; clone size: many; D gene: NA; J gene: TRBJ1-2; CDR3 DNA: TGTGCCAGCAGCTCCGCTGGAACCCCGGGGGCCTATGGCTACACCTTC; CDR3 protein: CASSSAGTPGAYGYTF
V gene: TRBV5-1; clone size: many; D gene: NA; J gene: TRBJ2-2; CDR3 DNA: TGCGCCAGCAGCTGGGGGAGCCGGTACACCGGGGAGCTGTTTTTT; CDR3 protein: CASSWGSRYTGELFF
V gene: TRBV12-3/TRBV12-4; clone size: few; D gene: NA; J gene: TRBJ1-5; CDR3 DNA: TGTGCCAGCAGTCCCCAGGGCCTGAGGGGCAATCAGCCCCAGCATTTT; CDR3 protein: CASSPQGLRGNQPQHF